This T cell receptor (beta chain) was profiled in a study of radiotherapy plus CTLA-4 blockade in lung cancer. Trimming removed 4 bases from V and 0 bases from J, with 9 bases in between. The germline CDR1 and CDR2 sequences are SGHTA and FQGNSA. This CDR3 contains 14 residues. Repertoires were generated with immunoSEQ multiplex PCR, while TCRdb's copy carries only in-frame clones and drops some. The sample includes approximately 82,000 clones, around four fifths seen only once; the top ten take more than 14%. V is TRBV7-2 and J is TRBJ1-1; D call uncertain. Sequencing was performed on peripheral blood, taken from a patient treated with radiotherapy plus ipilimumab. The receptor's source is a human donor with non-small cell lung cancer that progressed on radiotherapy plus ipilimumab. DNA of the CDR3: TGTGCCAGCAGCTATATGGTCATGAACACTGAAGCTTTCTTT. Translated, it gives CASSYMVMNTEAFF. The full variable domain, its missing parts supplied by reference TRBV7-2 and TRBJ1-1, is GAGVSQSPSNKVTEKGKDVELRCDPISGHTALYWYRQSLGQGLEFLIYFQGNSAPDKSGLPSDRFSAERTGGSVSTLTIQRTQQEDSAVYLCASSYMVMNTEAFFGQGTRLTVV.